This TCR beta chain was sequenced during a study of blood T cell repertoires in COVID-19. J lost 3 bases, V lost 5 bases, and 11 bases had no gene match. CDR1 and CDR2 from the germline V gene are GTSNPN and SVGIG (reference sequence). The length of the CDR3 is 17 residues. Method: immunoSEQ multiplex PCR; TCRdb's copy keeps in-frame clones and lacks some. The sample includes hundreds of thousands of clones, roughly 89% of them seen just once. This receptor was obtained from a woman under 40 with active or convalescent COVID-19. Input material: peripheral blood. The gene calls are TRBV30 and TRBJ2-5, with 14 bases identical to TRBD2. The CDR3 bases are TGTGCCTGGGATGGACTAGCGGGAGGAATCCCCGAAGAGACCCAGTACTTC. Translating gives CAWDGLAGGIPEETQYF. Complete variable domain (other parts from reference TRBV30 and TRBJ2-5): SQTIHQWPATLVQPVGSPLSLECTVEGTSNPNLYWYRQAAGRGLQLLFYSVGIGQISSEVPQNLSASRPQDRQFILSSKKLLLSDSGFYLCAWDGLAGGIPEETQYFGPGTRLLVL.